These 24 T cell receptor beta chains came from one sample sequenced in a study of cytomegalovirus exposure and HLA in healthy donors. The PCR employed 60 Vbeta primers together with 13 Jbeta primers. The assay was immunoSEQ multiplex PCR, and TCRdb's table has in-frame clones only and misses some. The table has around 190,000 clones, around 82% seen once; the top ten hold 2.5% to 3.5%. The source material was PBMCs. These receptors were collected from a woman in her twenties or thirties in good health and CMV-seronegative.

The chain uses TRBV27 and TRBJ2-5, with 8 bases fitting TRBD1. The assigned J gene may be wrong: the sequence end matches TRBJ2-7 better. Germline V gene data show CDR1 as MNHEY and CDR2 as SMNVEV (reference sequence). CDR3 length: 13 residues. Here the CDR3 reads CASTGTQGDEQYF. CDR3 in DNA: TGTGCCAGCACCGGGACACAGGGGGACGAGCAGTACTTC.

The chain recombines TRBV1 with TRBJ2-7; TRBD2, the table's D call, was not compared with the DNA. TRBV1 is a documented pseudogene. The CDR3 covers 12 residues. The CDR3 region has the DNA TGCACCAGCAGCCACCAAGGGAGAGAGCAGTACTTC. Translation: CTSSHQGREQYF.

This clone was picked up one time. V usage is TRBV27 and J usage is TRBJ1-4; TRBD1 aligns across 7 bases. Germline assignment: CDR1 MNHEY and CDR2 SMNVEV (reference sequence). This CDR3 has 18 amino acids. Germline trimming cut 3 bases from V and 0 bases from J; bases unmatched to any gene: 10. For the CDR3, the DNA is TGTGCCAGCAGTTTCGGTGGGCAGGGGGTTGCAACTAATGAAAAACTGTTTTTT. Translation: CASSFGGQGVATNEKLFF.

This chain links TRBV6-1 with TRBJ1-5; D is undetermined. V was shortened by 8 bases and J by 5 bases, with 10 bases between the two germline ends. Germline-derived CDR1 and CDR2 are MNHNS and SASEGT. The CDR3 loop spans 12 amino acids. The CDR3 sequence: CASCGRDQPQHF. CDR3 nucleotides: TGTGCCAGCTGCGGGCGGGATCAGCCCCAGCATTTT.

The chain joins TRBV5-4 to TRBJ2-1, with 9 bases aligning to TRBD2. Germline V CDR1 and CDR2: SGHNT, YYREEE (reference sequence). This CDR3 is 14 amino acids long. Trimming removed 4 bases from V and 9 bases from J; junction bases left unmatched: 8. The CDR3 reads CASSPPLAGAEQFF. The CDR3 coding sequence is TGTGCCAGCAGCCCCCCTTTAGCGGGGGCTGAGCAGTTCTTC.

The chain has TRBV29-1 and TRBJ2-1; D might be TRBD1 (7 bases). Looked up from germline, CDR1 is SQVTM and CDR2 is ANQGSEA. The CDR3 is 17 amino acids. Trimming removed 4 bases from V and 1 base from J, with 20 bases in between. The CDR3 DNA is TGCAGCGTTGGGAGGGCCACAGGGGCTTCATCCTACAATGAGCAGTTCTTC. Translation: CSVGRATGASSYNEQFF.

The chain employs TRBV5-1 and TRBJ2-7; the match to TRBD2 covers 7 bases. This CDR3 has 13 amino acids. Germline loops: CDR1 SGHRS, CDR2 YFSETQ. With 5 bases clipped from V and 4 bases from J, the junction kept 6 bases outside the gene matches. The CDR3 region is CASRRDYPYEQYF. Here the CDR3 DNA reads TGCGCCAGCAGACGGGACTACCCTTACGAGCAGTACTTC.

The chain recombines TRBV19 with TRBJ1-5; D gene ambiguous. The V end was cut by 5 bases, the J end by 0 bases, with 11 bases between. CDR1 is LNHDA and CDR2 is SQIVND in the germline V gene (reference sequence). This CDR3 spans 15 amino acids. CDR3 nucleotides: TGTGCCAGTAGTGTCCAGGCTTTTAGCAATCAGCCCCAGCATTTT. Translation: CASSVQAFSNQPQHF.

The chain uses TRBV7-9 and TRBJ2-7; no clear D gene. The germline V gene encodes CDR1 SEHNR and CDR2 FQNEAQ (reference sequence). The V end lost 3 bases, the J end lost 4 bases, and 10 bases lay between the germline ends. This CDR3 has 13 residues. The CDR3 here is CASSFDTLYEQYF. As DNA, the CDR3 is TGTGCCAGCAGCTTTGACACGTTATACGAGCAGTACTTC.

The V call is TRBV15, the J call TRBJ2-5, with D possibly being TRBD1 (6 bases). The germline V gene encodes CDR1 LNHNV and CDR2 YYDKDF (reference sequence). This CDR3 contains 14 residues. Trimming removed 0 bases at V and 5 bases at J, with 10 bases between. CDR3 sequence reads: CATSRDIRGETQYF. In DNA, the CDR3 is TGTGCCACCAGCAGAGATATCAGGGGCGAGACCCAGTACTTC. The full variable domain, in which reference TRBV15 and TRBJ2-5 provide the parts outside the CDR3, is DAMVIQNPRYQVTQFGKPVTLSCSQTLNHNVMYWYQQKSSQAPKLLFHYYDKDFNNEADTPDNFQSRRPNTSFCFLDIRSPGLGDTAMYLCATSRDIRGETQYFGPGTRLLVL.

Comment on this clone: Compared with germline, one end of the junction differs, possibly owing to a read error. The chain couples TRBV5-1 to TRBJ1-2; 10 positions match TRBD1. The CDR3 spans 20 residues. Germline V gives CDR1 SGHRS, CDR2 YFSETQ. The CDR3 bases are TGCGCCAGCAGCCTGGTGGCTCTCCGGGACAGGGGATATCCTAACTATGGCTACCCCTTC. Its translation is CASSLVALRDRGYPNYGYPF. Combining the CDR3 with reference TRBV5-1 and TRBJ1-2 gives the whole variable domain KAGVTQTPRYLIKTRGQQVTLSCSPISGHRSVSWYQQTPGQGLQFLFEYFSETQRNKGNFPGRFSGRQFSNSRSEMNVSTLELGDSALYLCASSLVALRDRGYPNYGYPFGSGTRLTVV.

CDR3 sequence (DNA): TGCGCCAGCAGCTTGGAGCGGACCGGGGAGCTGTTTTTT. Amino acids: CASSLERTGELFF. The V call is TRBV5-1, the J call TRBJ2-2; weak D call: TRBD2 (5 bases). V lost 0 bases, J lost 5 bases, and 5 bases lay in between. The CDR3 is 13 amino acids. The germline gives CDR1 SGHRS, CDR2 YFSETQ. The full variable domain, its missing parts supplied by reference TRBV5-1 and TRBJ2-2, is KAGVTQTPRYLIKTRGQQVTLSCSPISGHRSVSWYQQTPGQGLQFLFEYFSETQRNKGNFPGRFSGRQFSNSRSEMNVSTLELGDSALYLCASSLERTGELFFGEGSRLTVL.

V and J are TRBV5-1 and TRBJ2-3; 7 bases are a match to TRBD2. With 4 bases clipped from V and 4 bases from J, the junction kept 12 bases outside the gene matches. The CDR3 is 16 residues long. CDR1 and CDR2 (germline): SGHRS, YFSETQ. The CDR3 loop reads CASSPPMSGGPDTQYF. The CDR3 DNA reads as TGCGCCAGCAGCCCCCCAATGTCGGGGGGACCAGATACGCAGTATTTT.

The table lists this clone with a few counts. This chain connects TRBV5-6 to TRBJ1-5; D is undetermined. The CDR3 runs to 13 residues. Germline CDR1 and CDR2: SGHDT and YYEEEE. Trimming left V 4 bases short and J 6 bases short, with 11 bases between. CDR3 nucleotides: TGTGCCAGCAGCCCCACCCCGGGTCAGCCCCAGCATTTT. It encodes CASSPTPGQPQHF.

This clone turned up a few times. V and J are TRBV19 and TRBJ2-7; 9 bases line up with TRBD1. The CDR3 consists of 15 residues. CDR1 and CDR2 (germline): LNHDA, SQIVND (reference sequence). V shed 0 bases, J shed 2 bases, and the junction held 2 bases outside the gene matches. The CDR3 loop reads CASSIEGTGTYEQYF. CDR3 nucleotides: TGTGCCAGTAGTATAGAGGGGACAGGGACCTACGAGCAGTACTTC.

As to this clone: The same CDR3 also results from other DNA sequences found in this sample. V usage is TRBV27 and J usage is TRBJ2-7, with TRBD1 identical over 12 bases. The CDR3 has 13 amino acids. Trimming took 4 bases from V and 7 from J; bases not matched to a gene: 2. From germline, CDR1 is MNHEY and CDR2 SMNVEV (reference sequence). The CDR3 is CASSWDRGREQYF. The CDR3 nucleotides are TGTGCCAGCAGTTGGGACAGGGGGCGGGAGCAGTACTTC.

This sequence joins TRBV12-5 and TRBJ1-2, with D perhaps matching TRBD1 (6 bases). This CDR3 contains 14 residues. Germline CDR1 is LGHNT and CDR2 is FRNRAP. Trimming took 4 bases from V and 2 from J, leaving 11 bases between them. The CDR3 DNA reads as TGTGCTAGTGGTTGGCAAGGACAGAACTATGGCTACACCTTC. Its translation: CASGWQGQNYGYTF.

V is TRBV10-3 and J is TRBJ1-1; D unresolved. There are 14 residues in the CDR3. The germline V gene encodes CDR1 ENHRY and CDR2 SYGVKD. Trimming took off 5 bases at V and 0 bases at J, with 10 bases between the two ends. The chain's CDR3 is CAISLEGVNTEAFF. The CDR3 nucleotides are TGTGCCATCAGTCTTGAGGGAGTGAACACTGAAGCTTTCTTT.

The J gene is TRBJ2-1, the V gene TRBV6-6, with 9 bases lining up with TRBD2. After removal of 0 bases from V and 5 bases from J, the junction contained 5 bases not matched to a gene. Looked up from germline, CDR1 is MNHNY and CDR2 is SVGAGI (reference sequence). This CDR3 comprises 16 residues. DNA for the CDR3: TGTGCCAGCAGTTACTCGGAGCGGGAGGCCCACAATGAGCAGTTCTTC. Translated, it gives CASSYSEREAHNEQFF.

The genes are TRBV4-1 and TRBJ2-5; tentative D call: TRBD2 (6 bases). The germline gives CDR1 MGHRA, CDR2 YSYEKL. Trimming cost V 2 bases and J 4 bases, with 11 bases left between them. CDR3 length: 14 amino acids. The CDR3 reads CASSQYGGVETQYF. CDR3 nucleotide sequence: TGCGCCAGCAGCCAATACGGCGGGGTAGAGACCCAGTACTTC.

The chain uses TRBV10-3 and TRBJ1-6; D remains unclear. The V end was cut by 1 base, the J end by 7 bases, with 8 bases between. The CDR3 contains 14 residues. CDR1 and CDR2 from the germline V gene are ENHRY and SYGVKD. CDR3 coding DNA: TGTGCCATCAGTGAGTATGCGGGCAATTCACCCCTCCACTTT. This codes for CAISEYAGNSPLHF.

Concerning this clone: A much larger clone is a single base away; this may be a read error. The CDR3 nucleotides read TGTGCCAGCAGCATCGGACAGGGGAAGGGGGGAGCAGCTTTCTTT. Protein sequence: CASSIGQGKGGAAFF. The chain joins TRBV7-9 to TRBJ1-1; 9 bases are shared with TRBD1. CDR1 and CDR2 from the germline V gene are SEHNR and FQNEAQ (reference sequence). Trimming cost V 5 bases and J 10 bases; bases outside gene matches: 14. The CDR3 consists of 15 residues. The entire variable domain, with the rest obtained from reference TRBV7-9 and TRBJ1-1, is as follows: DTGVSQNPRHKITKRGQNVTFRCDPISEHNRLYWYRQTLGQGPEFLTYFQNEAQLEKSRLLSDRFSAERPKGSFSTLEIQRTEQGDSAMYLCASSIGQGKGGAAFFGQGTRLTVV.

The chain joins TRBV11-2 to TRBJ2-1, with a weak D call TRBD2 (6 bases). With 3 bases removed from V and 4 bases from J, the gap between germline ends came to 10 bases. From germline, CDR1 is SGHAT and CDR2 FQNNGV. The CDR3 has 14 residues. In nucleotides, the CDR3 is TGTGCCAGCAGCTTTCTCGGAGGGTACAATGAGCAGTTCTTC. This gives the protein CASSFLGGYNEQFF.

The chain couples TRBV11-2 to TRBJ2-3; 8 bases are shared with TRBD1. Germline-derived CDR1 and CDR2 are SGHAT and FQNNGV. The V and J ends lost 3 bases and 5 bases, in that order; junction bases with no gene match: 7. The CDR3 consists of 15 residues. The CDR3 sequence is CASSFTGGFVDTQYF. The CDR3 DNA reads as TGTGCCAGCAGCTTCACAGGGGGGTTTGTAGATACGCAGTATTTT.